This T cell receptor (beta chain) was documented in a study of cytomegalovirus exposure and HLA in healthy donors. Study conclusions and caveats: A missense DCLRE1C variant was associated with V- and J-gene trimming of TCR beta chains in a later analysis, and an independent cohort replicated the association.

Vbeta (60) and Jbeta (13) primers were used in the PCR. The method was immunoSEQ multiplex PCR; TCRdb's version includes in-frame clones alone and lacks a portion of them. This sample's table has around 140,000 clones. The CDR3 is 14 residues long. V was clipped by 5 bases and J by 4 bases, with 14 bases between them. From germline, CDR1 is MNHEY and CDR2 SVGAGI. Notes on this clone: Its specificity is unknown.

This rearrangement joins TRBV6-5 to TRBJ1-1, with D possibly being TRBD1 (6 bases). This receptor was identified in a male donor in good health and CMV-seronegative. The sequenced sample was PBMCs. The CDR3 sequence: CASSQYRDRTEAFF. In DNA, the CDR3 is TGTGCCAGCAGTCAATACAGGGACCGCACTGAAGCTTTCTTT.